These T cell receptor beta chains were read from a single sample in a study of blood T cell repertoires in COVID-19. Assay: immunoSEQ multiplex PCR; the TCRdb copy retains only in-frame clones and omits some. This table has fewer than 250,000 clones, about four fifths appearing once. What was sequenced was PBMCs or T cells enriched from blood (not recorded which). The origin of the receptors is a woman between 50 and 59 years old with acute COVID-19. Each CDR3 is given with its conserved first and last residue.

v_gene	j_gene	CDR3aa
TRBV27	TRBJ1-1	CASSLTGDRTNTEAFF
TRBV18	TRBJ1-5	CASCTGASQPQHF
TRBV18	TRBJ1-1	CASAQGGSTEAFF
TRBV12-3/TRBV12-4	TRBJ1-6	CASARDRDSPLHF
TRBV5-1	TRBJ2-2	CASGGQGNSGELFF
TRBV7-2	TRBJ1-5	CASSLGTVVFQGNQPQHF
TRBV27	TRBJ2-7	CASSGGTGRANYEQYF
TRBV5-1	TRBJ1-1	CASSLTLQANTEAFF
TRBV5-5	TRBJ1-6	CASSLRQDNSPLHF
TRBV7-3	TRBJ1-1	CASSYGRTGKAFF
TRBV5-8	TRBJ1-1	CASIRRGINTEAFF
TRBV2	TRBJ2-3	CASSASGLAGTDTQYF
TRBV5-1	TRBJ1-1	CASKSGGAAEAFF
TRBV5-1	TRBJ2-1	CASSPRPDRDSEQFF
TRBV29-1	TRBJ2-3	CSVRSVGRTDTQYF
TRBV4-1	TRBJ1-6	CASSQEGQSSYNSPLHF
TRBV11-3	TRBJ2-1	CASSLGSTEGYEQFF
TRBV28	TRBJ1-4	CASTPVGGDEKLFF
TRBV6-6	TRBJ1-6	CASNPTGVNSPLHF
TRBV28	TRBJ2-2	CASLKGSNTGELFF
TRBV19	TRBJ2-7	CASNRDDPYEQYF
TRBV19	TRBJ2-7	CASSPDVWTGVYEQYF
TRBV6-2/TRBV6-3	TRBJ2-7	CASSFPQGASYEQYF